The T cell receptor beta chain under discussion was sequenced for a study of blood T cells in healthy people across ages. V shed 2 bases and J shed 2 bases, with 11 bases lying between them. This CDR3 is 14 amino acids long. From germline, CDR1 is DFQATT and CDR2 SNEGSKA (reference sequence). The second PCR ran roughly 6 to 11 cycles with a sample-barcoded 5' primer and J-beta primers. From the 5' RACE reads, TCRdb called clonotypes with MiXCR, one entry per CDR3 protein. The sample shows 1,500,000 or so distinct CDR3 sequences, around 59% of them seen only once. The source is a man aged 18 to 30 in good health. The chain couples TRBV20-1 to TRBJ2-3; D gene uncertain. Sequenced material: blood. This CDR3 reads CSARPPRLTDTQYF. Here the CDR3 DNA reads TGCAGTGCTAGACCCCCGCGGCTCACAGATACGCAGTATTTT.